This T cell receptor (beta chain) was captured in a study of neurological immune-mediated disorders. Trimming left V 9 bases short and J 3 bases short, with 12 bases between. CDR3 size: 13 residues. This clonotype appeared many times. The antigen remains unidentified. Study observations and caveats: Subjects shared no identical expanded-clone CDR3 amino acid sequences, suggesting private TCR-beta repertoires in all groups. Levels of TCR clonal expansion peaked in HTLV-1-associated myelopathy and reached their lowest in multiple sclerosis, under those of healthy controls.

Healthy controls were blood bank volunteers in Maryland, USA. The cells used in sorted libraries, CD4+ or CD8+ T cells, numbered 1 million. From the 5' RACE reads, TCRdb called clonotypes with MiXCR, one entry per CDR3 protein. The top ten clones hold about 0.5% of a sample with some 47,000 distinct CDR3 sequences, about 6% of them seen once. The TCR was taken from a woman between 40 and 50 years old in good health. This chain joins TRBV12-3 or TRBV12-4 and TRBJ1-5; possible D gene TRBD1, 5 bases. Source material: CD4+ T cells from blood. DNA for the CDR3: TGTGCCAGTAAAAAGGGGCCCAATCAGCCCCAGCATTTT. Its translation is CASKKGPNQPQHF.